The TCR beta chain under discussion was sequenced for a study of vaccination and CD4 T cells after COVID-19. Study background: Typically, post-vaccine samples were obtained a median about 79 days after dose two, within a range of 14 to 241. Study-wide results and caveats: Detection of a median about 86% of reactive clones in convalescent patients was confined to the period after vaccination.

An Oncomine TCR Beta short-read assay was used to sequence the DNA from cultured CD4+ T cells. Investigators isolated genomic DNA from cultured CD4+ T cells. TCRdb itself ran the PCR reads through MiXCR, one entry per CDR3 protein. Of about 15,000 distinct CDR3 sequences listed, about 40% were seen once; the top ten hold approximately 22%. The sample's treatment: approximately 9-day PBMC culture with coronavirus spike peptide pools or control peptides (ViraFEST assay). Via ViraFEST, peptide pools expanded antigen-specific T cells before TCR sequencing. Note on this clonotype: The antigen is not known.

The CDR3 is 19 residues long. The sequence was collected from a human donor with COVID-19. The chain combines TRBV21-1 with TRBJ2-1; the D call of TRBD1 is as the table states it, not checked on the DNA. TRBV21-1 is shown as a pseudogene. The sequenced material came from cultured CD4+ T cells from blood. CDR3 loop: CASSSQSRGTESSYNEQFF. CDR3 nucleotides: TGTGCCAGCAGCTCCCAAAGTCGAGGGACAGAGTCGAGCTACAATGAGCAGTTCTTC.